A single sample gave rise to the 13 T cell receptor beta chains below, sequenced in a study of T cell responses to AZD1222 COVID-19 vaccine (dated by TCRdb to the early 2020s). Libraries were made using the immunoSEQ multiplex PCR assay. Imported from immuneACCESS, the table was reduced by TCRdb to in-frame sequences with V and J called. These copies leave out some clones; in studies compared against another copy, an unresolved V gene accounts for under half, and the cause of the remainder is not known. Recorded for this sample are roughly 67,000 clones; around 80% of them occurred a single time. Around an eighth of the sample is in the top ten clones. The time point tag for this specimen amounts to: baseline before first vaccination. The sequencing here drew on peripheral blood, taken on day 0 of AZD1222 vaccination. Source of these receptors: an adult in good health.

This clone was counted a few times. The CDR3, as DNA: TGTGCCAGCAGTCCTCCGGGACTAGGCAGAAATGAGCAGTTCTTC. Amino acid sequence: CASSPPGLGRNEQFF. J is TRBJ2-1 and V is TRBV6-5, with 8 bases identical to TRBD2. The trim removed 5 bases at V and 7 bases at J, leaving 10 bases unmatched. CDR1 and CDR2 from the germline V gene are MNHEY and SVGAGI. The CDR3 extends over 15 amino acids.

This chain's CDR3 is CASSPGTGNYGYTF. CDR3 coding DNA: TGTGCCAGCAGCCCAGGGACAGGGAACTATGGCTACACCTTC. This chain joins TRBV5-4 and TRBJ1-2; 9 bases align to TRBD1. V dropped 4 bases and J dropped 2; count of bases not matched to a gene: 3. The CDR3 sequence is 14 residues long. The germline V gene has CDR1 SGHNT and CDR2 YYREEE (reference sequence).

This chain links TRBV20-1 with TRBJ2-5; no reliable D call. Trimming stripped 3 bases from V and 1 base from J, with 6 bases between. Germline V gives CDR1 DFQATT, CDR2 SNEGSKA (reference sequence). This CDR3 spans 12 amino acids. The CDR3 loop is CSASSGQETQYF. Written as DNA, the CDR3 is TGCAGTGCTAGTTCGGGCCAAGAGACCCAGTACTTC.

This clone has only one observation. This chain uses TRBV4-1 with TRBJ2-5, with 8 positions matching TRBD1. V shed 6 bases and J 1 base; nucleotides not matched to a gene: 7. The CDR3 has 15 residues. From germline, CDR1 is MGHRA and CDR2 YSYEKL. Written as DNA, the CDR3 is TGCGCCAGCAGTCCTGGACAGGGAGGCCAAGAGACCCAGTACTTC. It translates to CASSPGQGGQETQYF.

The V and J genes are TRBV20-1 and TRBJ2-7; TRBD2 agrees at 8 bases. Germline CDR1 reads DFQATT; CDR2 reads SNEGSKA (reference sequence). Trimming cost V 3 bases and J 4 bases; bases outside gene matches: 8. The CDR3 length is 14 residues. Written as DNA, the CDR3 is TGCAGTGCTAGTGCGGGGGGAAGGCGGTACGAGCAGTACTTC. Translating it yields CSASAGGRRYEQYF.

The rearrangement uses TRBV3-1 (or the pseudogene TRBV3-2) and TRBJ2-3; TRBD2 might be the D (6 bases). The V gene lost 3 bases and the J gene lost 0 bases, with 22 bases spanning the gap. CDR1 LGHDT and CDR2 YNNKEL come from the germline V gene (reference sequence). The CDR3 is 19 amino acids. In DNA form, the CDR3 reads TGTGCCAGCAGCCATGCGGGATGGGGCGAAATCACTAGCACAGATACGCAGTATTTT. Its protein is CASSHAGWGEITSTDTQYF.

The V gene is TRBV12-3 or TRBV12-4, the J gene TRBJ1-2; no definite D call. Trimming removed 3 bases at V and 6 bases at J, with 8 bases between. CDR3 length: 12 residues. The DNA of the CDR3 is TGTGCCAGCAGTTTTGGGCCGGATGGCTACACCTTC. Translation: CASSFGPDGYTF.

The V gene is TRBV7-6, the J gene TRBJ2-5; 15 bases line up with TRBD2. Germline V gives CDR1 SGHVS, CDR2 FNYEAQ. The CDR3 has 16 residues. V was clipped by 2 bases and J by 3 bases; unmatched bases: 1. The CDR3 region has the DNA TGTGCCAGCAGCTTACGGACTAGCGGGGGGGAAGAGACCCAGTACTTC. Protein: CASSLRTSGGEETQYF.

The genes are TRBV3-1 (or the pseudogene TRBV3-2) and TRBJ1-1, with D possibly TRBD1 on 6 matching bases. The germline V and J ends were trimmed by 4 bases and 0 bases, with 6 bases remaining between them. CDR3 size: 13 residues. CDR1 LGHDT and CDR2 YNNKEL come from the germline V gene (reference sequence). The CDR3 is CASSRDMNTEAFF. CDR3 in DNA: TGTGCCAGCAGCCGGGACATGAACACTGAAGCTTTCTTT.

The chain has TRBV5-1 and TRBJ2-2, with 8 bases fitting TRBD2. CDR1 and CDR2 from the germline V gene are SGHRS and YFSETQ. Losses at the gene ends were 1 base for V and 4 bases for J; bases not matched to a gene: 3. This CDR3 contains 15 residues. The CDR3 region has the DNA TGCGCCAGCAGCTTGAGGACTAGCCCCACCGGGGAGCTGTTTTTT. Translation gives CASSLRTSPTGELFF.

The chain links TRBV2 to TRBJ2-7; D might be TRBD2 (5 bases). Trimming took 4 bases from V and 1 from J, leaving 11 bases between them. Per germline, CDR1 SNHLY and CDR2 FYNNEI. The CDR3 has 14 residues. The CDR3 DNA reads as TGTGCCAGCAGTGGCAGCACGGGGTCCTACGAGCAGTACTTC. As protein: CASSGSTGSYEQYF.

The chain uses TRBV30 and TRBJ2-7; D is uncertain. The ends were cut back, 5 bases at V and 9 bases at J, with 14 bases in the middle. The CDR3 is 11 amino acids. Germline V lookup: CDR1 GTSNPN, CDR2 SVGIG (reference sequence). The DNA for the CDR3 is TGTGCCTGGGTAAAGACCCTAGTGCAGTACTTC. Amino acids: CAWVKTLVQYF.

The chain recombines TRBV4-3 with TRBJ2-3; unclear D gene. Germline CDR1 is LGHNA and CDR2 is YSLEER. The CDR3 extends over 14 amino acids. V was shortened by 3 bases and J by 7 bases, with 14 bases between the two germline ends. CDR3 in amino acids: CASSQTQSRNTQYF. The DNA of the CDR3 is TGCGCCAGCAGCCAGACCCAGTCCCGAAATACGCAGTATTTT.